The 26 T cell receptor beta chains below were found in one sample sequenced in a study of OX40 agonist ivuxolimab in advanced cancers. The repertoire was sequenced with immunoSEQ multiplex PCR; TCRdb's copy has only in-frame clones and lacks some. This sample has tens of thousands of clones; roughly 83% occur once, and the top ten carry 2.5% to 3.5%. This specimen was CD4+ or CD8+ T cells sorted from blood, taken in a trial of the OX40 agonist ivuxolimab. These receptors were collected from an adult with an advanced solid tumor such as melanoma, head and neck, liver or kidney cancer.

V and J are TRBV9 and TRBJ2-3; 9 nucleotides align to TRBD1. Germline assignment: CDR1 SGDLS and CDR2 YYNGEE. This CDR3 comprises 14 residues. Trimming at V came to 1 base and at J to 6 bases, leaving 3 bases not matched to a gene. CDR3 region: CASSVRDRDDTQYF. The CDR3 bases are TGTGCCAGCAGCGTAAGGGACAGGGACGATACGCAGTATTTT.

Only one count was recorded for this clone. This chain uses TRBV11-3 with TRBJ2-3; tentatively, D is TRBD2 (5 bases). The V end lost 5 bases, the J end lost 2 bases, and 20 bases lay between the germline ends. From germline, CDR1 is SGHNT and CDR2 YENEEA. This CDR3 is 17 amino acids long. CDR3 region: CASSPGLGQAITDTQYF. The CDR3, as DNA: TGTGCCAGCAGCCCCGGACTTGGGCAGGCGATCACAGATACGCAGTATTTT.

This chain connects TRBV28 to TRBJ1-2; the D gene is possibly TRBD1 (5 bases). Between the trimmed V and J ends, which lost 4 bases and 4 bases, there was a span of 10 bases. CDR1 is MDHEN and CDR2 is SYDVKM in the germline V gene. This CDR3 contains 13 residues. The CDR3 protein is CASSSGVVYGYTF. The CDR3 DNA follows: TGTGCCAGCAGTTCGGGGGTAGTCTATGGCTACACCTTC.

The chain recombines TRBV2 with TRBJ2-5, with 9 nucleotides matching TRBD2. CDR3 length: 13 amino acids. V shed 7 bases and J 4 bases; nucleotides not matched to a gene: 4. CDR1 is SNHLY, CDR2 FYNNEI, per germline. The DNA of the CDR3 is TGTGCCAGCAATCTAGCGGGGAGAGAGACCCAGTACTTC. Translated: CASNLAGRETQYF.

The V call is TRBV4-3, the J call TRBJ1-2; 7 bases align to TRBD1. The CDR3 extends over 14 amino acids. Trimming took 1 base from V and 6 from J; bases not matched to a gene: 5. Germline CDR1 is LGHNA and CDR2 is YSLEER. CDR3 in DNA: TGCGCCAGCAGCCAAGGACAGGGACTCAATGGCTACACCTTC. Protein: CASSQGQGLNGYTF.

The rearrangement uses TRBV6-6 and TRBJ1-2; TRBD1 matches 10 bases. CDR3 length: 14 amino acids. CDR1 and CDR2 (germline): MNHNY, SVGAGI (reference sequence). Unmatched junction bases numbered 3, after V lost 5 bases and J lost 3 bases. DNA of the CDR3: TGTGCCAGCAGTGACGGACAGGGGGACTATGGCTACACCTTC. This codes for CASSDGQGDYGYTF.

V is TRBV15 and J is TRBJ2-7, with a weak D call TRBD2 (5 bases). V lost 0 bases to trimming and J lost 8 bases, with 11 bases between them. CDR1 LNHNV and CDR2 YYDKDF come from the germline V gene (reference sequence). The length of the CDR3 is 13 residues. The CDR3 here is CATSRERGSKQYF. CDR3 sequence (DNA): TGTGCCACCAGCAGAGAACGGGGAAGTAAGCAGTACTTC.

CDR3 coding DNA: TGTGCCAGCAGTGAAGTTCCCTCACAGGGGAGCTACACCTTC. Translating it yields CASSEVPSQGSYTF. This chain connects TRBV6-1 to TRBJ1-2; 7 nucleotides match TRBD1. The CDR3 covers 14 residues. The germline gives CDR1 MNHNS, CDR2 SASEGT. Trimming took 1 base from V and 9 from J; bases not matched to a gene: 8.

This chain links TRBV5-8 with TRBJ1-5; the D is unclear. The germline V and J ends were trimmed by 0 bases and 0 bases, with 7 bases remaining between them. The CDR3 runs to 15 residues. Germline loops: CDR1 SGHTS, CDR2 YDEGEE. For the CDR3, the DNA is TGTGCCAGCAGCTTGGCGCCTTATAGCAATCAGCCCCAGCATTTT. This translates into CASSLAPYSNQPQHF.

The chain is built from TRBV29-1 and TRBJ1-2, with no clear D. Trimming cost V 8 bases and J 2 bases, with 12 bases left between them. CDR1 is SQVTM, CDR2 ANQGSEA, per germline. The CDR3 totals 12 residues. The CDR3 sequence: CSSAEVNYGYTF. DNA of the CDR3: TGCAGCTCCGCCGAGGTAAACTATGGCTACACCTTC.

The rearrangement joins TRBV11-2 to TRBJ2-3; 11 bases are shared with TRBD2. The CDR3 spans 17 residues. The V gene's germline CDR1 is SGHAT and CDR2 FQNNGV. Trimming took 1 base from V and 0 from J; bases not matched to a gene: 3. The CDR3 protein is CASSLVASGGSTDTQYF. CDR3 bases: TGTGCCAGCAGCTTAGTGGCTAGCGGGGGGAGCACAGATACGCAGTATTTT.

The J gene is TRBJ2-7, the V gene TRBV7-2; no definite D call. Germline V lookup: CDR1 SGHTA, CDR2 FQGNSA. The CDR3 consists of 15 residues. The ends were cut back, 0 bases at V and 0 bases at J, with 9 bases in the middle. The CDR3 DNA is TGTGCCAGCAGCTTAGCGACTGGGCTCTCCTACGAGCAGTACTTC. It yields the protein CASSLATGLSYEQYF.

The chain carries TRBV4-2 and TRBJ2-5, with TRBD1 matching over 7 bases. V shed 3 bases and J 4 bases; nucleotides not matched to a gene: 11. Germline CDR1 and CDR2: LGHNA and YNFKEQ. This CDR3 has 16 residues. The DNA of the CDR3 is TGTGCCAGCAGCCACGGCGGACAGGCCGAGAGAGAGACCCAGTACTTC. Protein: CASSHGGQAERETQYF.

This clone was counted a single time. The chain has TRBV25-1 and TRBJ1-1; unclear D gene. V was trimmed by 6 bases and J by 0 bases, leaving 11 bases between them. This CDR3 is 14 amino acids long. Germline CDR1 reads MGHDK; CDR2 reads SYGVNS. CDR3 loop: CASSPLRLNTEAFF. DNA for the CDR3: TGTGCCAGCAGCCCCCTAAGATTGAACACTGAAGCTTTCTTT.

The chain carries TRBV9 and TRBJ2-7; D is perhaps TRBD1 or TRBD2 (7 bases each). Trimming pared 8 bases from V and 4 bases from J, leaving 16 bases between. Germline V CDR1 and CDR2: SGDLS, YYNGEE. The CDR3 loop spans 13 amino acids. This CDR3 is CASGRGGDYEQYF. Here the CDR3 DNA reads TGTGCCAGTGGCAGGGGGGGCGATTACGAGCAGTACTTC.

Written as DNA, the CDR3 is TGTGCCAGCAGCTTAAGCGGGGGAAGAGGGACCCAGTACTTC. Translation gives CASSLSGGRGTQYF. The chain couples TRBV11-2 to TRBJ2-5, with 8 bases lining up with TRBD2. Germline loops: CDR1 SGHAT, CDR2 FQNNGV. With 2 bases clipped from V and 7 bases from J, the junction kept 6 bases outside the gene matches. CDR3 length equals 14 residues. Based on the CDR3 plus reference TRBV11-2 and TRBJ2-5, the full variable domain is EAGVAQSPRYKIIEKRQSVAFWCNPISGHATLYWYQQILGQGPKLLIQFQNNGVVDDSQLPKDRFSAERLKGVDSTLKIQPAKLEDSAVYLCASSLSGGRGTQYFGPGTRLLVL.

The chain uses TRBV6-5 and TRBJ1-5; possible D gene TRBD1, 5 bases. Per the germline V gene, CDR1 is MNHEY and CDR2 is SVGAGI. The CDR3 extends over 11 amino acids. V shed 5 bases and J shed 7 bases, with 6 bases lying between them. In DNA form, the CDR3 reads TGTGCCAGCAGTGAGGGGCAGCCCCAGCATTTT. Protein: CASSEGQPQHF.

J is TRBJ1-5 and V is TRBV30; 9 bases are shared with TRBD1. V lost 3 bases, J lost 4 bases, and 7 bases stayed unmatched. The CDR3 contains 15 residues. Germline V gene lookup returns CDR1 GTSNPN and CDR2 SVGIG (reference sequence). The CDR3 region is CAWSTGGAGNQPQHF. CDR3 sequence (DNA): TGTGCCTGGAGCACAGGGGGCGCCGGGAATCAGCCCCAGCATTTT.

The chain has TRBV7-6 and TRBJ1-5; D not resolved. With 5 bases removed from V and 5 bases from J, the gap between germline ends came to 10 bases. Per germline, CDR1 SGHVS and CDR2 FNYEAQ. The CDR3 is made up of 13 amino acids. The CDR3: CASSVAQDQPQHF. CDR3 DNA sequence: TGTGCCAGCAGCGTCGCCCAGGATCAGCCCCAGCATTTT.

The chain employs TRBV9 and TRBJ2-3; possibly TRBD2 for D (6 bases). From germline, CDR1 is SGDLS and CDR2 YYNGEE. This CDR3 spans 18 amino acids. V lost 0 bases, J lost 1 base, and 18 bases lay in between. The CDR3 DNA is TGTGCCAGCAGCGTAGACCCCGGAGGGTCTTTCGGCACAGATACGCAGTATTTT. Protein: CASSVDPGGSFGTDTQYF.

The chain links TRBV11-3 to TRBJ2-3, with unresolved D. The CDR3 sequence is 15 residues long. V shed 1 base and J shed 2 bases, with 10 bases lying between them. Per the germline V gene, CDR1 is SGHNT and CDR2 is YENEEA. CDR3 residues: CASSLGAGPTDTQYF. The DNA of the CDR3 is TGTGCCAGCAGCTTAGGGGCAGGCCCCACAGATACGCAGTATTTT.

The chain recombines TRBV4-3 with TRBJ1-6; D may be TRBD1 (5 bases). The CDR3 sequence is 19 residues long. V was clipped by 0 bases and J by 5 bases, with 20 bases between them. Germline CDR1 LGHNA, CDR2 YSLEER. CDR3 amino acids: CASSQESYVGEDNNSPLHF. The CDR3 region has the DNA TGCGCCAGCAGCCAAGAGAGTTACGTAGGGGAGGATAATAATTCACCCCTCCACTTT.

This chain uses TRBV14 with TRBJ2-3; no definite D call. The CDR3 runs 13 residues. The V gene's germline CDR1 is SGHDN and CDR2 FVKESK. The ends were cut back, 1 base at V and 1 base at J, with 3 bases in the middle. CDR3 sequence: CASSQAGTDTQYF. CDR3 nucleotides: TGTGCCAGCAGCCAAGCGGGCACAGATACGCAGTATTTT.

The CDR3 DNA reads as TGTGCCAGCAGCGTAGATGGGGGGTCTGGAAACACCATATATTTT. Translated: CASSVDGGSGNTIYF. The chain employs TRBV9 and TRBJ1-3; D possibly corresponds to TRBD1 (5 bases). Germline CDR1 reads SGDLS; CDR2 reads YYNGEE. CDR3 length: 15 residues. With 0 bases removed from V and 1 base from J, the gap between germline ends came to 8 bases.

This clone has only a few counts. V and J are TRBV9 and TRBJ2-5; D perhaps matches TRBD2 (6 bases). Trimming shortened V by 4 bases and J by 4 bases, and 17 bases separated the two germline ends. The CDR3 runs 15 residues. The germline V gene has CDR1 SGDLS and CDR2 YYNGEE. The CDR3: CASSSTPGTAETQYF. Written as DNA, the CDR3 is TGTGCCAGCAGCTCAACTCCCGGGACTGCAGAGACCCAGTACTTC.

In this sample, this clone turned up once. The chain combines TRBV5-3 with TRBJ2-3; 9 bases agree with TRBD2. TRBV5-3 is flagged as an ORF with uncertain function. V shed 0 bases, J shed 3 bases, and the junction held 5 bases outside the gene matches. CDR3 size: 16 residues. The CDR3 sequence: CARSLVAGEATDTQYF. The CDR3 region has the DNA TGTGCCAGAAGCTTGGTAGCGGGGGAGGCTACAGATACGCAGTATTTT.